This T cell receptor beta chain comes out of a study of follicular helper T cells after annual influenza vaccination. V lost 7 bases to trimming and J lost 4 bases; unmatched junction nucleotides: 13. This CDR3 contains 15 residues. CDR1 is MDHEN and CDR2 is SYDVKM in the germline V gene. Time point defined: 2015-2016 season, pre-vaccination. Subjects lived in the community and lacked influenza vaccine within the prior 6 months. TCRdb's copy holds only in-frame clones and misses some; the assay was immunoSEQ multiplex PCR. This sample carries around 9,600 clones, roughly 80% of them seen once, and the ten largest clones take roughly 1.4%.

The receptor's source is an adult who received the influenza vaccine. The source material was CXCR5+ CD38- circulating T follicular helper cells from blood, sampled on the day of influenza vaccination. Subset defined: circulating Tfh, non-naive CD4+CXCR5+PD-1+ (ICOS+CD38+ or ICOS-CD38-). This chain uses TRBV28 with TRBJ2-7, with 7 bases matching TRBD1. For the CDR3, the DNA is TGTGCCAGCACCCCACTCCGACAGGGAAAATACGAGCAGTACTTC. Translation: CASTPLRQGKYEQYF.